Presented here are 16 T cell receptor beta chains from one specimen sequenced in a study of blood T cell repertoires in COVID-19. The data were produced by immunoSEQ multiplex PCR, yet TCRdb's version contains in-frame clones alone and is incomplete. The table records about 230,000 clones, around four fifths of them present only once. The sequencing sample was made of peripheral blood. These receptors originate from a man between 35 and 55 years old with acute or convalescent COVID-19.

This chain connects TRBV15 to TRBJ2-4; tentatively, D is TRBD2 (6 bases). The germline gives CDR1 LNHNV, CDR2 YYDKDF (reference sequence). The CDR3 runs to 15 residues. V lost 4 bases to trimming and J lost 7 bases, with 17 bases between them. The CDR3 DNA sequence: TGTGCCACCAGCACCGGGGGAGGTGCCGGGAACATTCAGTACTTC. This translates into CATSTGGGAGNIQYF.

The V call is TRBV5-1, the J call TRBJ2-1; the match to TRBD2 covers 11 bases. Germline CDR1 reads SGHRS; CDR2 reads YFSETQ. Trimming took 3 bases from V and 4 from J; bases not matched to a gene: 9. The CDR3 extends over 17 amino acids. The CDR3: CASSWGSGTSGYNEQFF. In DNA, the CDR3 is TGCGCCAGCAGCTGGGGGTCCGGGACTAGCGGATACAATGAGCAGTTCTTC.

The chain uses TRBV30 and TRBJ1-1; 7 positions agree with TRBD1. Germline V gene lookup returns CDR1 GTSNPN and CDR2 SVGIG (reference sequence). The CDR3 contains 16 residues. Trimming cost V 0 bases and J 0 bases; bases outside gene matches: 7. Written as DNA, the CDR3 is TGTGCCTGGAGTGTATCCGACAGGGAAGTGAACACTGAAGCTTTCTTT. This encodes CAWSVSDREVNTEAFF.

The chain joins TRBV6-6 to TRBJ1-1; a possible D gene is TRBD1 (6 bases). Looked up from germline, CDR1 is MNHNY and CDR2 is SVGAGI (reference sequence). The CDR3 loop spans 14 amino acids. The V and J ends lost 4 bases and 0 bases respectively, with 9 bases between them. The CDR3 nucleotides read TGTGCCAGCAGTTTAGGGGGACTGAACACTGAAGCTTTCTTT. Its protein product is CASSLGGLNTEAFF.

The chain has TRBV3-1 (or the pseudogene TRBV3-2) and TRBJ2-5; D not resolved. Germline CDR1 and CDR2: LGHDT and YNNKEL (reference sequence). The CDR3 has 13 residues. V lost 2 bases to trimming and J lost 4 bases, with 8 bases between them. CDR3 protein: CASSQKLRETQYF. In DNA, the CDR3 is TGTGCCAGCAGCCAAAAACTTAGAGAGACCCAGTACTTC.

The chain links TRBV19 to TRBJ2-1, with TRBD1 as a possible D gene (5 bases). The CDR3 is 14 amino acids. Trimming shortened V by 10 bases and J by 0 bases, and 13 bases separated the two germline ends. Germline CDR1 reads LNHDA; CDR2 reads SQIVND (reference sequence). The CDR3 here is CATSGLSSYNEQFF. CDR3 coding DNA: TGTGCCACCTCAGGGCTGAGCTCCTACAATGAGCAGTTCTTC.

V and J are TRBV11-3 and TRBJ2-2, with 15 nucleotides matching TRBD2. This CDR3 has 16 residues. Germline CDR1 and CDR2: SGHNT and YENEEA. Germline trimming cut 5 bases from V and 6 bases from J; bases unmatched to any gene: 4. The CDR3 DNA sequence: TGTGCCAGCAGCCCGGGGACTAGCGGGAGGTCCGGGGAGCTGTTTTTT. It yields the protein CASSPGTSGRSGELFF.

The V and J genes are TRBV7-9 and TRBJ2-1; TRBD2 agrees at 13 bases. Germline-derived CDR1 and CDR2 are SEHNR and FQNEAQ (reference sequence). V gave up 5 bases and J gave up 15 bases; unmatched junction bases: 16. The CDR3 is 16 amino acids. The DNA for the CDR3 is TGTGCCAGCAGCCTCCCGGGGACCGGGACTAGCGGGAAGGGGTTCTTC. It codes for CASSLPGTGTSGKGFF.

This chain connects TRBV5-1 to TRBJ2-3; D perhaps matches TRBD1 (6 bases). Germline loops: CDR1 SGHRS, CDR2 YFSETQ. V was trimmed by 0 bases and J by 1 base, leaving 12 bases between them. The CDR3 runs to 16 residues. The CDR3 DNA sequence: TGCGCCAGCAGCTTGGTTGGGGGCCCCGGCACAGATACGCAGTATTTT. Its translation: CASSLVGGPGTDTQYF.

The chain links TRBV7-6 to TRBJ2-7, with 13 bases fitting TRBD2. The length of the CDR3 is 16 residues. Germline V gene lookup returns CDR1 SGHVS and CDR2 FNYEAQ. The junction had 7 bases not matched to a gene; V was cut back by 5 bases and J by 3 bases. The CDR3 loop reads CASSAARTSGSYEQYF. CDR3 coding DNA: TGTGCCAGCAGCGCGGCGCGGACTAGCGGGAGCTACGAGCAGTACTTC. Together with reference TRBV7-6 and TRBJ2-7, the CDR3 gives the full variable domain: GAGVSQSPRYKVTKRGQDVALRCDPISGHVSLYWYRQALGQGPEFLTYFNYEAQQDKSGLPNDRFSAERPEGSISTLTIQRTEQRDSAMYRCASSAARTSGSYEQYFGPGTRLTVT.

This rearrangement joins TRBV29-1 to TRBJ2-3; TRBD1 matches at 7 bases. Germline assignment: CDR1 SQVTM and CDR2 ANQGSEA. The CDR3 is made up of 14 amino acids. V dropped 3 bases and J dropped 5; count of bases not matched to a gene: 8. The CDR3 spells CSVDRQGVRDTQYF. The CDR3 nucleotides are TGCAGCGTTGATCGGCAGGGGGTGAGAGATACGCAGTATTTT.

This sequence joins TRBV10-3 and TRBJ1-6; D is possibly TRBD1 (5 bases). V shed 3 bases and J shed 8 bases, with 17 bases lying between them. Germline V gives CDR1 ENHRY, CDR2 SYGVKD. The CDR3 length is 16 residues. The CDR3 is CAISDGAAAGDSPLHF. The CDR3 DNA follows: TGTGCCATCAGTGATGGGGCCGCTGCGGGGGATTCACCCCTCCACTTT.

V is TRBV27 and J is TRBJ2-7; 8 bases match TRBD2. Per germline, CDR1 MNHEY and CDR2 SMNVEV (reference sequence). Unmatched junction bases numbered 4, after V lost 4 bases and J lost 2 bases. This CDR3 region has 14 residues. The CDR3 bases are TGTGCCAGCAGTTACACTAGCGGAACCTACGAGCAGTACTTC. This sequence encodes CASSYTSGTYEQYF.

The chain is built from TRBV28 and TRBJ1-5; D possibly corresponds to TRBD1 (5 bases). The CDR3 is 16 residues long. The germline CDR1 and CDR2 sequences are MDHEN and SYDVKM. Trimming left V 1 base short and J 4 bases short, with 14 bases between. This chain's CDR3 is CASSLSSGRLNQPQHF. CDR3 nucleotides: TGTGCCAGCAGTTTATCTTCAGGGAGGCTTAATCAGCCCCAGCATTTT.

The V call is TRBV11-2, the J call TRBJ2-3, with 7 positions matching TRBD2. Germline V gives CDR1 SGHAT, CDR2 FQNNGV. V was pared by 7 bases and J by 8 bases, with 9 bases of the junction left unmatched. The CDR3 spans 13 residues. Here the CDR3 reads CASNPQAGVTQYF. CDR3 sequence (DNA): TGTGCCAGCAACCCCCAGGCGGGAGTTACGCAGTATTTT.

The rearrangement uses TRBV11-2 and TRBJ1-2, with 7 positions matching TRBD1. The CDR3 consists of 15 residues. Germline assignment: CDR1 SGHAT and CDR2 FQNNGV. V trimming: 4 bases; J trimming: 4 bases; junction bases outside the gene matches: 9. The CDR3 spells CASSWVGGQAYGYTF. In nucleotides, the CDR3 is TGTGCCAGCAGCTGGGTGGGAGGACAGGCCTATGGCTACACCTTC.